This T cell receptor (beta chain) was observed in a study of molecular identifiers for immune sequencing clone quantification (dated by TCRdb to the late 2010s). For the study in its entirety: In a replicate experiment, RNA from around 20,000 or 100,000 naive CD8 T cells was split into five aliquots, four of which were sequenced. The study was a methods study using CD8 T cells to benchmark molecular-identifier clustering-based TCR repertoire sequencing (MIDCIRS) and TCR RNA copy counting.

Libraries of naive CD8 T cells were generated from roughly 20,000 to 1,000,000 sorted cells, with 10%, 30% or 50% of the purified RNA used. On a BD FACSAria II, naive CD8 T cells were FACS-sorted as CD8+CD4-CCR7+CD45RA+ and collected into RLT Plus buffer. Detection sensitivity was tested by spiking Jurkat RNA equal to roughly ten TCR copies' worth into samples containing roughly 17,000-1,000,000 naive CD8 T cells. CD8 T cells were enriched using RosetteSep CD8+ T Cell Enrichment Cocktail and Ficoll-Paque, and the enriched cells then underwent ACK red cell lysis. This clonotype was counted at least ten times. Its antigen target is currently unknown. Base quality data are lacking; no much larger clone is found one base away. At the junction V is shortened by 1 base and J by 4 bases, with 18 bases in between. Taken from cysteine to phenylalanine, the CDR3 has 17 residues. The retained sequence is limited to the CDR3, 51 bases, with the frame set at the first base. Via the germline V gene (reference sequence), CDR1 is SEHNR and CDR2 FQNEAQ.

Overall study results and their limits: In CMV-specific effector cells, over 97% of molecules were held by clones above 20 RNA copies, whereas under 1% of molecules were held by such clones in naive cells. Spiked-in Jurkat TCR RNA equal to a single cell's worth was reported to be detectable even within 1,100,000 naive CD8 T cells. About 2.9 recovered TCR RNA copies per cell were obtained by modeling, versus roughly 9.1 by digital PCR, implying a capture efficiency of approximately 27%. The sizes of highly expanded clones could end up underestimated when identical TCR molecules share a barcode. Spiked-in Jurkat TCR RNA (approximately 10 copies' worth), which is not part of the donor repertoire, was contained in the naive libraries. When barcode sub-clustering was left out, chimeric consensus sequences inflated TCR diversity, with chimeras reaching as high as 47%.

The library relied on PCR. Sequencing was carried out with a NextSeq 500. Bulk TCR libraries were prepared as previously described, using TCR primers listed in Table S5. Purification of total RNA was performed with the Qiagen AllPrep DNA/RNA kit. Before any analysis, reads coming from multiple sequencing runs of the same library were combined into one pool. The original pipeline was this. Reads were retained only if their TCR constant sequence matched exactly, and those retained reads were trimmed to 150 nt and grouped according to their 12-nt molecular barcodes. Within each barcode group, reads were sub-clustered at a 15% Levenshtein threshold, and quality-weighted consensus sequences were built per RNA molecule. Non-functional sequences were excluded, and lower-count sequences lying one edit away from another sequence were also excluded. Barcode sub-clusters with fewer than 20% of the maximum read count were removed, based on fitting two negative binomial distributions. TCRdb trimmed the raw reads at Q25, called clones with MiXCR and kept productive beta chains. Identical CDR3 protein sequences are pooled into one entry, listed with their most common genes and DNA. The V and J calls come from TCRdb's annotation, not from the publication. The sample data list about half a million distinct CDR3 sequences, and roughly 24% of these were observed just once. Clones ranked in the top ten supply over 0.6% of the sample.

The sequence joins TRBV7-9 to TRBJ2-3, with the D segment possibly TRBD1 or TRBD2, each aligning over 5 bases. The sequence came from a human donor in good health. Some libraries in this study had Jurkat cell RNA spiked in. The sequenced material came from naive CD8+ T cells from blood, with Jurkat cell RNA spiked in. The cell subset or site label for this specimen denotes: FACS-sorted CD8+CD4-CCR7+CD45RA+ naive T cells. This receptor has the CDR3 CASSLEWAGTYADTQYF. Read as DNA, the sequence is TGTGCCAGCAGCTTAGAGTGGGCCGGGACCTACGCAGATACGCAGTATTTT.